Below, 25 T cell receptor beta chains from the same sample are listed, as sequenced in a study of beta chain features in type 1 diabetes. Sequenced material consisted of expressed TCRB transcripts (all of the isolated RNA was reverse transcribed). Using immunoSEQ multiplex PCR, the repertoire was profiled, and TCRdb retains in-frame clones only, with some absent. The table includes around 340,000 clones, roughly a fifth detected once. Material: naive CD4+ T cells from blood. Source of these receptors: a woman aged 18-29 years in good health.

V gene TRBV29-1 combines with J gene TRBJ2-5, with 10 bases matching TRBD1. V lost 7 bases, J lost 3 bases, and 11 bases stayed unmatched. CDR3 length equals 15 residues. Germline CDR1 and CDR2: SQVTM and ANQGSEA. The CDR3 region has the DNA TGCAGCGCTGGAGGCCCGGGACAGGGGAAAGAGACCCAGTACTTC. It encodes CSAGGPGQGKETQYF. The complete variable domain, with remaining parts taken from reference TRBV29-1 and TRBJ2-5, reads SAVISQKPSRDICQRGTSLTIQCQVDSQVTMMFWYRQQPGQSLTLIATANQGSEATYESGFVIDKFPISRPNLTFSTLTVSNMSPEDSSIYLCSAGGPGQGKETQYFGPGTRLLVL.

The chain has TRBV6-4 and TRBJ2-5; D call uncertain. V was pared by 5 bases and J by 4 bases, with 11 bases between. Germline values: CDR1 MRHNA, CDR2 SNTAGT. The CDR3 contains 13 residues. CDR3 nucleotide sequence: TGTGCCAGCAGTATACTCCCTGGAGAGACCCAGTACTTC. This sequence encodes CASSILPGETQYF.

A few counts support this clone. The CDR3 DNA is TGCAGCGCCTTAGCGGGATTCCCCTACGAGCAGTACTTC. Translation gives CSALAGFPYEQYF. This sequence joins TRBV29-1 and TRBJ2-7; TRBD2 aligns across 8 bases. From germline, CDR1 is SQVTM and CDR2 ANQGSEA. The CDR3 totals 13 residues. V lost 7 bases, J lost 2 bases, and 7 bases stayed unmatched.

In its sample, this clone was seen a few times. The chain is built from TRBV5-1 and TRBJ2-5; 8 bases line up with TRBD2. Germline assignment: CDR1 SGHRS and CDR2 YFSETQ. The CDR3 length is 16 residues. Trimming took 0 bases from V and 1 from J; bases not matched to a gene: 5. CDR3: CASSLVGGGTQETQYF. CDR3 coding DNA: TGCGCCAGCAGCTTGGTTGGCGGGGGGACCCAAGAGACCCAGTACTTC.

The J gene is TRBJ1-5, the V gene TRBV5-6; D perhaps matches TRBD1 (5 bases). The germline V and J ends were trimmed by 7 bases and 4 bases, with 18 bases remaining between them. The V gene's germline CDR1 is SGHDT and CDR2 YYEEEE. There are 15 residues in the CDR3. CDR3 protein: CASSLGGPPNQPQHF. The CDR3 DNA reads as TGTGCCAGCTCCCTGGGGGGACCCCCTAATCAGCCCCAGCATTTT.

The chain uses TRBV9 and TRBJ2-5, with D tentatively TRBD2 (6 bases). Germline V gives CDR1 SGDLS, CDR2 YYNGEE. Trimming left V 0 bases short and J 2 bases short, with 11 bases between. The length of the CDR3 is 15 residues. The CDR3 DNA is TGTGCCAGCAGCGTAGGTAGCGGTCAGCAAGAGACCCAGTACTTC. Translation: CASSVGSGQQETQYF.

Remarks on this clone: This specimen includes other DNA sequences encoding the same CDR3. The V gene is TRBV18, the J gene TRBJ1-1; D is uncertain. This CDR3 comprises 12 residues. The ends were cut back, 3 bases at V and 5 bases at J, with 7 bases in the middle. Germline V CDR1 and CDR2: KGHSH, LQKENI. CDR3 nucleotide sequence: TGTGCCAGCTCACCCCGGGAGACTGAAGCTTTCTTT. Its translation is CASSPRETEAFF.

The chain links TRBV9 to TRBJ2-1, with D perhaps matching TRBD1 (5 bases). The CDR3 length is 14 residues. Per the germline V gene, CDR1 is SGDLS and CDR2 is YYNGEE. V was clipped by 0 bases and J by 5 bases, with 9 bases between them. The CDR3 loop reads CASSVGGMDNEQFF. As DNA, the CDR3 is TGTGCCAGCAGCGTAGGGGGCATGGACAATGAGCAGTTCTTC.

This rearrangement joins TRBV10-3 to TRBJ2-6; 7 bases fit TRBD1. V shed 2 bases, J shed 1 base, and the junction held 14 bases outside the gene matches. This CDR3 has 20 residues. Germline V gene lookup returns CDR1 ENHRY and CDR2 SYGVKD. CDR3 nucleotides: TGTGCCATCAGTGAGCCAGCCGGTCTGACAGGGTTGTCTGGGGCCAACGTCCTGACTTTC. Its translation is CAISEPAGLTGLSGANVLTF.

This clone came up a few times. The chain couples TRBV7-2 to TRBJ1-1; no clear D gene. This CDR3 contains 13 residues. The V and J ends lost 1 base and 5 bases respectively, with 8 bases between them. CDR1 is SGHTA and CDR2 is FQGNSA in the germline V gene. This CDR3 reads CASSLEVRTEAFF. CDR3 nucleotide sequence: TGTGCCAGCAGCTTAGAAGTGAGGACTGAAGCTTTCTTT.

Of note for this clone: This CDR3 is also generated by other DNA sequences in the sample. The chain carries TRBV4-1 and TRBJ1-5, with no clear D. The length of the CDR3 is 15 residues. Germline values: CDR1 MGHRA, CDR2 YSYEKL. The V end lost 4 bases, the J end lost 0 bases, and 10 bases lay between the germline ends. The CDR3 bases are TGCGCCAGCAGCCTACAGCCTTATAGCAATCAGCCCCAGCATTTT. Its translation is CASSLQPYSNQPQHF.

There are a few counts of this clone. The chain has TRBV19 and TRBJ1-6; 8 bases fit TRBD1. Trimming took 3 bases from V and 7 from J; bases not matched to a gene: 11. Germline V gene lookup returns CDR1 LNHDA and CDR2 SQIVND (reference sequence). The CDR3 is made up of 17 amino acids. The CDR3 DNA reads TGTGCCAGTAGTATCCCCGCGACAGGGGTAAGGAATTCACCCCTCCACTTT. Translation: CASSIPATGVRNSPLHF.

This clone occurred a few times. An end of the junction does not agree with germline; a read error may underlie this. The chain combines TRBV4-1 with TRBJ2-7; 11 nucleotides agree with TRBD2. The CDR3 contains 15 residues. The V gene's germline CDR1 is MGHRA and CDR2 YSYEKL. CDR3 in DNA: TGTGCCAGCAGCCAAAATCCGGGACTAGCGGCTCAGCAGTACTTC. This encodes CASSQNPGLAAQQYF.

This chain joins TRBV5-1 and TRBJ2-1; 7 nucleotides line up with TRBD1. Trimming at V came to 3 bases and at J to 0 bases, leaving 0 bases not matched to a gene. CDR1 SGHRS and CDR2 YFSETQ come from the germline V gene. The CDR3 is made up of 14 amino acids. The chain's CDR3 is CASSSGGSYNEQFF. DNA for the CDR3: TGCGCCAGCAGCTCAGGGGGCTCCTACAATGAGCAGTTCTTC.

The CDR3 DNA follows: TGTGCCAGCAGCTCAAGGGGCGAGCAGTACTTC. This gives the protein CASSSRGEQYF. This chain uses TRBV13 with TRBJ2-7; D might be TRBD1 (5 bases). V lost 4 bases to trimming and J lost 6 bases, with 7 bases between them. This CDR3 comprises 11 residues. Looked up from germline, CDR1 is PRHDT and CDR2 is FYEKMQ (reference sequence).

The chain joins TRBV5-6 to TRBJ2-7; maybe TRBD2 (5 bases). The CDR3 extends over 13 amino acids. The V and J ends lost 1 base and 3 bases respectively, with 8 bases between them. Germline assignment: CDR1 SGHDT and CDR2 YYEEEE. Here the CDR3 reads CASSLSGIYEQYF. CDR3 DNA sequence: TGTGCCAGCAGCTTGTCCGGGATCTACGAGCAGTACTTC.

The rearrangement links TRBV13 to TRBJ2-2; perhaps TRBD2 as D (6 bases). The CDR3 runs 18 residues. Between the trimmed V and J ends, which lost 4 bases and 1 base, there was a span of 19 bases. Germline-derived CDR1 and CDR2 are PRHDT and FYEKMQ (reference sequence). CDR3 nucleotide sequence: TGTGCCAGCAGCTCCCTCGTGGGGGGAGTAAGGAACACCGGGGAGCTGTTTTTT. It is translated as CASSSLVGGVRNTGELFF.

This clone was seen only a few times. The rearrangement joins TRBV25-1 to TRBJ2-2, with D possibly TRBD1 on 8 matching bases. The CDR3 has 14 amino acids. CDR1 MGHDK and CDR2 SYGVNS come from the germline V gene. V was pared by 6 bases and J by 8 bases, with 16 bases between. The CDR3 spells CASSGQGGTGELFF. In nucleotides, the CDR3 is TGTGCCAGCAGCGGACAGGGAGGGACTGGGGAGCTGTTTTTT. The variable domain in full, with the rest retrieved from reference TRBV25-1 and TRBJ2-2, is EADIYQTPRYLVIGTGKKITLECSQTMGHDKMYWYQQDPGMELHLIHYSYGVNSTEKGDLSSESTVSRIRTEHFPLTLESARPSHTSQYLCASSGQGGTGELFFGEGSRLTVL.

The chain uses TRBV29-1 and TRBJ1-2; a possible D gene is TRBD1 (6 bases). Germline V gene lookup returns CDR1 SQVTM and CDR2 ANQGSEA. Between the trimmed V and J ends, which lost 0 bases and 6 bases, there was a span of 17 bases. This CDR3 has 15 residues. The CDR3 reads CSVEERFRQADGYTF. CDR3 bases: TGCAGCGTTGAAGAGCGTTTCCGACAGGCGGATGGCTACACCTTC.

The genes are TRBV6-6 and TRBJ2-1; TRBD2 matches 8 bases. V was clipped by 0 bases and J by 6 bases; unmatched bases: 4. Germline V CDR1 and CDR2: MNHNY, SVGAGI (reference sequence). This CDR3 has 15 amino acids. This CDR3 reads CASSYSSGASNEQFF. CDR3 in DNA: TGTGCCAGCAGTTACTCTAGCGGGGCTTCCAATGAGCAGTTCTTC.

CDR3 bases: TGTGCCAGCAGTCAGGGACAGGGGGTAAGGCAGCCCCAGCATTTT. It specifies CASSQGQGVRQPQHF. V and J are TRBV6-5 and TRBJ1-5; TRBD1 matches at 11 bases. CDR1 and CDR2 from the germline V gene are MNHEY and SVGAGI. V lost 5 bases and J lost 7; bases outside the gene matches: 7. The CDR3 sequence is 15 residues long.

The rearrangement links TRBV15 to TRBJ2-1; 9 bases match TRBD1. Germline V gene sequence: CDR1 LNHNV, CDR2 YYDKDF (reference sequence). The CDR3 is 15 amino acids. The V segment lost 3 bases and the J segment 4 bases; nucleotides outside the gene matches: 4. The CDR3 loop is CATSRSGTGYNEQFF. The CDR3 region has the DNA TGTGCCACCAGCAGGAGCGGGACAGGGTACAATGAGCAGTTCTTC.

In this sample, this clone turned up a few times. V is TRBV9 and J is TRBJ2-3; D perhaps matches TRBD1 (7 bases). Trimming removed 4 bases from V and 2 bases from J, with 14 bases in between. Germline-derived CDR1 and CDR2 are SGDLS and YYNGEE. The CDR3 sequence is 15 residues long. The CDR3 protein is CASSPQGGATDTQYF. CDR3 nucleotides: TGTGCCAGCAGCCCCCAGGGGGGTGCCACAGATACGCAGTATTTT.

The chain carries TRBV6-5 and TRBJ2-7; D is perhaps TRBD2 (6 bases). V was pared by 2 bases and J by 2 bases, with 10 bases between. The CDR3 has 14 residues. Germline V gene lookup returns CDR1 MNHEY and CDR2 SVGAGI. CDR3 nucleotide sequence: TGTGCCAGCAGTTACCGGGAGTACACCTACGAGCAGTACTTC. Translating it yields CASSYREYTYEQYF.

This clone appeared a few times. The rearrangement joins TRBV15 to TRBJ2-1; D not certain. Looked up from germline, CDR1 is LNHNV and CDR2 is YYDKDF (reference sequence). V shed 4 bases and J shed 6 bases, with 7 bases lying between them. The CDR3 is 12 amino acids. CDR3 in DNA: TGTGCCACCAGCACTCTTCTCAATGAGCAGTTCTTC. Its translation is CATSTLLNEQFF.